A single T cell receptor (beta chain) is shown here with its context. Antigen specificity is unknown. A mixed TRB-A/B primer pool amplified rearranged TRB by multiplex touch-down PCR. MiXCR, applied by TCRdb to the multiplex PCR reads, yields one record per CDR3 protein. The sample has 2,000 or so distinct CDR3 sequences; over 30% are singletons. Germline V gives CDR1 SGHRS, CDR2 YFSETQ. The V gene end was trimmed by 4 bases and the J gene end by 2 bases; junction bases not matched to a gene: 4. There are 16 residues in the CDR3. The template was genomic DNA from peripheral blood, not RNA. The sample is drawn from a study of T cell repertoires in aging, cancer and after chemotherapy. Broader study findings: Loss of evenness, beyond lost richness, contributed to age-related TCR diversity decline in cancer patients.

The sequencing sample was made of blood. This rearrangement joins TRBV5-1 to TRBJ1-4; 11 positions match TRBD1. The clonotype originates from a human donor with a blood cancer. CDR3 loop: CASSPGTGGTNEKLFF. In DNA form, the CDR3 reads TGCGCCAGCAGCCCTGGGACAGGGGGGACTAATGAAAAACTGTTTTTT.